The source of this T cell receptor beta chain is a study of cytomegalovirus exposure and HLA in healthy donors. Background on the study: Per a later analysis, the roughly 640 first-cohort and fewer than 150 validation repertoires shared one platform. Notes on the study in general: A few chains tied to CMV proved CMV antigen-specific in vitro. Researchers counted roughly 160 TCR beta chains as cytomegalovirus-associated. The dataset shows that most TCR sequences were rare, while some public TCRs occurred in many donors.

As for this clone: Its antigen is not known.

Measured with immunoSEQ multiplex PCR; TCRdb has only the in-frame clones, and not every one. The table has 45,000 to 65,000 clones, nearly 90% seen once. Germline V gene lookup returns CDR1 SGHTA and CDR2 FQGNSA. The V and J ends lost 0 bases and 6 bases respectively, with 8 bases between them. The CDR3 is made up of 14 amino acids. This sequence joins TRBV7-2 and TRBJ1-4; no clear D. The receptor was isolated from a young woman in good health and CMV-seronegative. The sequencing sample was made of PBMCs. In nucleotides, the CDR3 is TGTGCCAGCAGCTTAGCCGGGGTGGATGAAAAACTGTTTTTT. Protein sequence: CASSLAGVDEKLFF.